One and the same sample provided the 10 T cell receptor beta chains below, sequenced in a study of low-dose radiotherapy and immunotherapy resistance in tumors. Alpha and beta chains were covered, as first-strand cDNA relied on TRAV- and TRBV-specific primers. It was with a constant-region primer and a V-primer adapter that TCRs were amplified over around 18 PCR cycles. Each CDR3 protein is one row after TCRdb ran MiXCR on the reads. The table lists 40,000 or so distinct CDR3 sequences, 20% to 25% of them singletons. The time point: after trial treatment. This sample's treatment: LDRT plus nivolumab, ipilimumab, low-dose cyclophosphamide and aspirin (RACIN trial). The specimen comprised PBMCs, sampled after low-dose radiotherapy plus immunotherapy. These receptors were collected from a female donor with ovarian cancer.

The chain has TRBV5-5 and TRBJ2-7; 7 bases fit TRBD2. The CDR3 has 14 amino acids. Germline values: CDR1 SGHKS, CDR2 YYEKEE (reference sequence). V was clipped by 0 bases and J by 4 bases; unmatched bases: 4. The CDR3 reads CASSLAGGLYEQYF. CDR3 nucleotide sequence: TGTGCCAGCAGCTTGGCCGGGGGACTATACGAGCAGTACTTC.

This clonotype was seen a few times. V gene TRBV5-1 combines with J gene TRBJ2-2; D possibly corresponds to TRBD2 (5 bases). V lost 4 bases, J lost 1 base, and 17 bases lay in between. Germline assignment: CDR1 SGHRS and CDR2 YFSETQ. This CDR3 region has 17 residues. The DNA of the CDR3 is TGCGCCAGCAGCCCTGATATAGCGTGGGGGAACACCGGGGAGCTGTTTTTT. Translation: CASSPDIAWGNTGELFF.

This clonotype was seen ten or more times. The J gene is TRBJ2-7, the V gene TRBV28; D not certain. V dropped 2 bases and J dropped 1 base, with 9 bases sitting between them. The CDR3 loop spans 14 amino acids. Germline assignment: CDR1 MDHEN and CDR2 SYDVKM. The CDR3 DNA reads as TGTGCCAGCAGTTTACAGATCCGATCCTACGAGCAGTACTTC. Translated, it gives CASSLQIRSYEQYF.

This clonotype has ten or more counts. One end of the junction does not line up with germline, which may come from a read error. The gene calls are TRBV5-1 and TRBJ2-1; D assignment may be TRBD1 or TRBD2 (5 bases each). CDR3 length: 14 amino acids. The germline V gene encodes CDR1 SGHRS and CDR2 YFSETQ. CDR3 residues: CASTRDPEYTEQFF. In DNA, the CDR3 is TGCGCCAGCACACGGGACCCAGAATACACTGAGCAGTTCTTC.

This clonotype has ten or more counts. In DNA form, the CDR3 reads TGTGCCAGCAGCTCCAAGAGGGCAGAAGAGACCCAGTACTTC. Protein sequence: CASSSKRAEETQYF. V and J are TRBV7-9 and TRBJ2-5; the D gene is possibly TRBD2 (5 bases). V shed 4 bases and J shed 3 bases, with 12 bases lying between them. The CDR3 extends over 14 amino acids. Germline assignment: CDR1 SEHNR and CDR2 FQNEAQ (reference sequence).

The rearrangement links TRBV7-8 to TRBJ2-7, with D maybe TRBD1 (6 bases). The V and J ends lost 2 bases and 3 bases respectively, with 11 bases between them. The CDR3 has 14 residues. Germline V gene data show CDR1 as SGHVS and CDR2 as FQNEAQ. This CDR3 is CASSLFGQNYEQYF. The DNA for the CDR3 is TGTGCCAGCAGCTTATTTGGACAGAACTACGAGCAGTACTTC.

CDR3 sequence (DNA): TGTGCCAGCAGTTCGGGACTAGGCACAGATACGCAGTATTTT. This translates into CASSSGLGTDTQYF. This chain uses TRBV6-8 with TRBJ2-3, with TRBD2 identical over 8 bases. CDR1 is MNHGY and CDR2 is SAAAGT in the germline V gene. The V and J ends lost 4 bases and 1 base, in that order; junction bases with no gene match: 1. The CDR3 contains 14 residues.

A word on this clonotype: A far larger clone differs by one base, so this is likely a read error. The gene calls are TRBV12-3 or TRBV12-4 and TRBJ2-7, with 8 positions matching TRBD1. Unmatched junction bases numbered 13, after V lost 5 bases and J lost 7 bases. This CDR3 comprises 15 residues. CDR3 nucleotides: TGTGCCAGCAGTCTCGGACAGGGAGGATACAATGAGCAGTACTTC. Translated: CASSLGQGGYNEQYF.

This clonotype was counted a few times. The chain carries TRBV28 and TRBJ2-1; D assignment may be TRBD1 or TRBD2 (6 bases each). V was pared by 7 bases and J by 8 bases, with 18 bases between. CDR1 and CDR2 from the germline V gene are MDHEN and SYDVKM. This CDR3 contains 14 residues. DNA for the CDR3: TGTGCCAGCACCTCTAGGGGGGCTCGGGATGAGCAGTTCTTC. Protein: CASTSRGARDEQFF.

This clonotype came up many times. This rearrangement joins TRBV5-1 to TRBJ2-5; TRBD2 might be the D (5 bases). Trimming pared 2 bases from V and 3 bases from J, leaving 14 bases between. The CDR3 contains 15 residues. Germline V lookup: CDR1 SGHRS, CDR2 YFSETQ. The CDR3 DNA is TGCGCCAGCAGCTTTGTACTAGGGCAGGAAGAGACCCAGTACTTC. It yields the protein CASSFVLGQEETQYF. The full variable domain, in which reference TRBV5-1 and TRBJ2-5 provide the parts outside the CDR3, is KAGVTQTPRYLIKTRGQQVTLSCSPISGHRSVSWYQQTPGQGLQFLFEYFSETQRNKGNFPGRFSGRQFSNSRSEMNVSTLELGDSALYLCASSFVLGQEETQYFGPGTRLLVL.